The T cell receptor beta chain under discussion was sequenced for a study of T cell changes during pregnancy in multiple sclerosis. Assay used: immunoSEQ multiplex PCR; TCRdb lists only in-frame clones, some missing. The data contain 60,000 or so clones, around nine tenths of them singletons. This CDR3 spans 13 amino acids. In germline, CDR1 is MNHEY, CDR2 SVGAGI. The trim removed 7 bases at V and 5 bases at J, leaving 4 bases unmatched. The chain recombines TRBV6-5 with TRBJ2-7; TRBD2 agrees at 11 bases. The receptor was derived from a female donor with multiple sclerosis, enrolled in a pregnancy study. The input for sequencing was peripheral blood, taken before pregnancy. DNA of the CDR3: TGTGCCAGCACCCTAGCGGGGGGAAACGAGCAGTACTTC. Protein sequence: CASTLAGGNEQYF.